This T cell receptor beta chain was identified during a study of Ad26.COV2.S vaccination and SARS-CoV-2 variants. Across the whole study: Of the COV1001 trial arms, the Ad26.COV2.S arm included the donor. In the study, Ad26.COV2.S was injected intramuscularly once, or twice 56 days apart. Study-level findings and limits: Those who received vaccine or placebo ended up with similar non-spike TCR breadth.

Stated treatment: 15 to 20 received Ad26.COV2.S at low or high dose, single or two shots; 5 received placebo; per-sample allocation not given. Material that was analyzed had been drawn on day 63 after the first vaccine or placebo injection. As its vector, the vaccine had Ad26, which expressed Wuhan-strain SARS-CoV-2 spike. Assay: immunoSEQ multiplex PCR; the TCRdb copy retains only in-frame clones and omits some. The sample lists roughly 460,000 clones, 89% occurring once. The length of the CDR3 is 12 residues. Germline loops: CDR1 WSHSY, CDR2 SAAADI. The V end was cut by 3 bases, the J end by 10 bases, with 12 bases between. In regard to this clone: Antigen unknown.

Material: peripheral blood, obtained in a trial of Ad26.COV2.S vaccine versus placebo. The sequence was obtained from a person between 18 and 59 years old who received the Ad26.COV2.S COVID-19 vaccine or a placebo. The chain carries TRBV10-2 and TRBJ1-1, with a weak D call TRBD1 (5 bases). The CDR3 DNA reads as TGCGCCAGCAGTGACGCACAGGTGGGAGCTTTCTTT. Residues: CASSDAQVGAFF.